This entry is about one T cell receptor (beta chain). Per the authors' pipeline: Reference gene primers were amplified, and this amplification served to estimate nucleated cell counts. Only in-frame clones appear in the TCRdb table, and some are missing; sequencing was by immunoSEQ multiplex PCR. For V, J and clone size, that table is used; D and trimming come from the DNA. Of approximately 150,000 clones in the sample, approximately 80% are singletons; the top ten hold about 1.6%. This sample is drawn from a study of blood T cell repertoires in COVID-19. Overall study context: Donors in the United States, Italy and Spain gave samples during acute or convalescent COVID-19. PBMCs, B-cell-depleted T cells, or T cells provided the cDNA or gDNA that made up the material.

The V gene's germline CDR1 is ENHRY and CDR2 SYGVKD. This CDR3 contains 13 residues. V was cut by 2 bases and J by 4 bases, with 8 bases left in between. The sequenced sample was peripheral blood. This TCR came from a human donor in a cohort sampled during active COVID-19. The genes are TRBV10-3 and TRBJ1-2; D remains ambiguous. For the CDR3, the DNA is TGTGCCATCAGTGAGGGAGGCGGCTATGGCTACACCTTC. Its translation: CAISEGGGYGYTF.